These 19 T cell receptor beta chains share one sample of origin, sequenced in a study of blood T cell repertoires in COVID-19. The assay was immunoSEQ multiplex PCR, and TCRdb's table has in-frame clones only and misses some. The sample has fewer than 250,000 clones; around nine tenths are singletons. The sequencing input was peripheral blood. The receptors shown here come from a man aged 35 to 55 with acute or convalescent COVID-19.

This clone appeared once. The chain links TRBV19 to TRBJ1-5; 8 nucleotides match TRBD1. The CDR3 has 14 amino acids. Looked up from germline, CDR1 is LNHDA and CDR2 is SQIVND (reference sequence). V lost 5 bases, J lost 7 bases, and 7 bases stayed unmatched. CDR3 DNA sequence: TGTGCCAGTAGTCCATCAGGGGGCTGGCAGCCCCAGCATTTT. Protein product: CASSPSGGWQPQHF.

The CDR3 reads CASSQDIARPNTEAFF. The CDR3 nucleotides read TGCGCCAGCAGCCAAGATATCGCGCGGCCGAACACTGAAGCTTTCTTT. The rearrangement uses TRBV4-1 and TRBJ1-1; no clear D. The CDR3 runs to 16 residues. CDR1 is MGHRA and CDR2 is YSYEKL in the germline V gene. The germline V and J ends were trimmed by 0 bases and 1 base, with 12 bases remaining between them.

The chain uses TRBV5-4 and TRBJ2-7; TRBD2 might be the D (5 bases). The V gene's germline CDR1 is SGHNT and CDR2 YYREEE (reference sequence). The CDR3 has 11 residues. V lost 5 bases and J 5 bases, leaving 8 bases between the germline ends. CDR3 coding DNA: TGTGCCAGCAGGATCGGGAACGAGCAGTACTTC. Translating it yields CASRIGNEQYF.

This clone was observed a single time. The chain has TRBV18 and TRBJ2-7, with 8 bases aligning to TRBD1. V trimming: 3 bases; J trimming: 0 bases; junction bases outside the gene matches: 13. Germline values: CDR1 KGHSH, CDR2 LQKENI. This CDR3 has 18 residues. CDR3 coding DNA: TGTGCCAGCTCACCCAATGCCCCCGGACAGGGTGCCTCCTACGAGCAGTACTTC. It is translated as CASSPNAPGQGASYEQYF.

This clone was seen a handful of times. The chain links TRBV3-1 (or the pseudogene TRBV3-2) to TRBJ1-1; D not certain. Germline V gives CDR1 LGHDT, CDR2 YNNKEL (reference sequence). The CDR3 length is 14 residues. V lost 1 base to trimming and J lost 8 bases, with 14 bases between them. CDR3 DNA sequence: TGTGCCAGCAGCCAAGTTCCGGCATCCAGGGAAGCTTTCTTT. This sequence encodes CASSQVPASREAFF.

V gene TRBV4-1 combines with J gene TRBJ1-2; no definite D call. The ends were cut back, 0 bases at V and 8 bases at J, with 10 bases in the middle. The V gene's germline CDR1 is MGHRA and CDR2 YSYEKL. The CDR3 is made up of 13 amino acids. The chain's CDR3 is CASSQDEELGYTF. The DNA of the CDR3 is TGCGCCAGCAGCCAAGATGAGGAACTCGGCTACACCTTC.

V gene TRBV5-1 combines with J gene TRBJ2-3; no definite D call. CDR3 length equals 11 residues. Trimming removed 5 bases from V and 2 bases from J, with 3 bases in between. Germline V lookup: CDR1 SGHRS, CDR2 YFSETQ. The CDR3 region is CASRYTDTQYF. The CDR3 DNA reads TGCGCCAGCAGGTACACAGATACGCAGTATTTT. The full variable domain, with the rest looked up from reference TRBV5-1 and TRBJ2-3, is KAGVTQTPRYLIKTRGQQVTLSCSPISGHRSVSWYQQTPGQGLQFLFEYFSETQRNKGNFPGRFSGRQFSNSRSEMNVSTLELGDSALYLCASRYTDTQYFGPGTRLTVL.

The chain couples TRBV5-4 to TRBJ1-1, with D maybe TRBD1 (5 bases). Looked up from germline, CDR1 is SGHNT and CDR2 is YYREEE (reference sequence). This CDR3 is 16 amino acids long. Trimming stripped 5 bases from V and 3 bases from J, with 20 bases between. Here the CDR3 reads CASRPIGGVGDTEAFF. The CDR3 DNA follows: TGTGCCAGCAGGCCCATCGGGGGGGTCGGCGACACTGAAGCTTTCTTT.

CDR3: CASSQGVEPYEQYF. CDR3 coding DNA: TGTGCCAGCAGTCAGGGGGTAGAACCCTACGAGCAGTACTTC. The J gene is TRBJ2-7, the V gene TRBV27; 7 bases map to TRBD1. This CDR3 is built from 14 residues. V lost 5 bases and J lost 2; bases outside the gene matches: 6. Germline CDR1 MNHEY, CDR2 SMNVEV (reference sequence).

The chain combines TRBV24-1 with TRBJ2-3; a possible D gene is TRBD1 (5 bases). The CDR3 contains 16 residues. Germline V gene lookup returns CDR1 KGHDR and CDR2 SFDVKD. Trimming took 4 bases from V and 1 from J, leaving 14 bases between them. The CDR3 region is CATSDLTGRGTDTQYF. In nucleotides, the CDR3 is TGTGCCACCAGTGACCTAACCGGCAGGGGCACAGATACGCAGTATTTT.

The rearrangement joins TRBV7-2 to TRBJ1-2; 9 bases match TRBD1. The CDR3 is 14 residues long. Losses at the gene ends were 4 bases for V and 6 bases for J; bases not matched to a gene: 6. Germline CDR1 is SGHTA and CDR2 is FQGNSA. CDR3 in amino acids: CASSSGTGWNGYTF. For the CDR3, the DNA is TGTGCCAGCAGCTCCGGGACAGGGTGGAATGGCTACACCTTC.

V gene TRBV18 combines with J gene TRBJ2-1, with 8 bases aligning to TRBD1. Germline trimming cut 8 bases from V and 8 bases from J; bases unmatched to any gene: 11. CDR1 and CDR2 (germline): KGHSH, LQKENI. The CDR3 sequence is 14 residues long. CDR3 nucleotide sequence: TGTGCCAGCCAACCTGTTGCAGGGGGCTATGAGCAGTTCTTC. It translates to CASQPVAGGYEQFF.

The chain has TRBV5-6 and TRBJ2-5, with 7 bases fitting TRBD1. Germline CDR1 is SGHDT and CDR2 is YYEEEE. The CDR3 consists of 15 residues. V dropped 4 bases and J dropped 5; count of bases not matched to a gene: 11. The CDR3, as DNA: TGTGCCAGCAGCCCGATTGGACAGGCTGGGGAGACCCAGTACTTC. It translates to CASSPIGQAGETQYF.

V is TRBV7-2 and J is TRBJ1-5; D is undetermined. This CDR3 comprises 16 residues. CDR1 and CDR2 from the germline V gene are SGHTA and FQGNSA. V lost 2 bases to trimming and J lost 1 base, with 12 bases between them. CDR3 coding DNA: TGTGCCAGCAGCTTAAACGTCGCAAGCAGCAATCAGCCCCAGCATTTT. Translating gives CASSLNVASSNQPQHF.

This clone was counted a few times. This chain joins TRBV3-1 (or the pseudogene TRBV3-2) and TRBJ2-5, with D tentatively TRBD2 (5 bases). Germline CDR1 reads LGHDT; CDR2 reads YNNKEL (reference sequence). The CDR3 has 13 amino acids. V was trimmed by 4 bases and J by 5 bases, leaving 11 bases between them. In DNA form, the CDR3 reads TGTGCCAGCAGCCGTGCAGCGGTCGAGACCCAGTACTTC. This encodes CASSRAAVETQYF.

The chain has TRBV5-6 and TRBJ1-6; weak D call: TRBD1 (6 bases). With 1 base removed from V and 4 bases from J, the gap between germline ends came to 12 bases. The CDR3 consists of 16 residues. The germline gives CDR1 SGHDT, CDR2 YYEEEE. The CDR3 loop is CASSLPGTTYNSPLHF. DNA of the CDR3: TGTGCCAGCAGCTTGCCCGGGACAACTTATAATTCACCCCTCCACTTT.

The CDR3 DNA reads as TGTGCCAGCAGCGTCTACTCTAGCGGCGGGGAGCTGTTTTTT. Its translation: CASSVYSSGGELFF. The rearrangement joins TRBV11-3 to TRBJ2-2, with TRBD2 identical over 7 bases. CDR3 length: 14 amino acids. With V trimmed by 5 bases and J by 7 bases, 7 bases remained unmatched. Per the germline V gene, CDR1 is SGHNT and CDR2 is YENEEA.

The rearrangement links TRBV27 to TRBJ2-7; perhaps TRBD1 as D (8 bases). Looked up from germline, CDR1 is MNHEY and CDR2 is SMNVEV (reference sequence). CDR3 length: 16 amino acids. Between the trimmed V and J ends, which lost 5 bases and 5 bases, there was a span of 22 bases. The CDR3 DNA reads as TGTGCCAGCAGTCCCCGGACAGGGAGGGACCAGAACGAGCAGTACTTC. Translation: CASSPRTGRDQNEQYF.

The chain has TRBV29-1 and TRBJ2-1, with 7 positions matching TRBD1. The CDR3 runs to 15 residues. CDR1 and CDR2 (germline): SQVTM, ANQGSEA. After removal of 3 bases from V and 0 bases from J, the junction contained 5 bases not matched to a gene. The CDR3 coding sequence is TGCAGCGTTGATCGGGGACAGACCTCCTACAATGAGCAGTTCTTC. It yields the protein CSVDRGQTSYNEQFF.